The present entry profiles one T cell receptor (beta chain) with its context. The target antigen is unknown. The entry originates in a study of monozygotic twins with inflammatory bowel disease. UMIs that had a 6-nucleotide sample barcode were put in using template switching. TCRdb reprocessed the 5' RACE reads and stores each CDR3 protein as one record, lacking DNA. This sample's table has around 450,000 distinct CDR3 sequences. Regarding the study as a whole: Whether twins were concordant or discordant made no difference to repertoire similarity, possibly from limited power. Healthy co-twins had higher TCRbeta inverse Simpson diversity than their IBD twins.

Per the germline V gene, CDR1 is MDHEN and CDR2 is SYDVKM. This CDR3 contains 15 residues. This chain connects TRBV28 to TRBJ2-7; the D call from TCRdb, TRBD2, cannot be confirmed without DNA. Material for sequencing was blood. The TCR originated in a human donor with ulcerative colitis or Crohn's disease, or a healthy co-twin of an affected twin (not recorded which). Here the CDR3 reads CASSFSGGRIYEQYF.